Following are 24 T cell receptor beta chains from one sample sequenced in a study of tumor and adjacent non-tumor tissue in lung cancer. This sample's RNA came from whole unsorted tissue. Three rounds of nested PCR, following a modified ARM-PCR protocol, produced the TCRbeta library. TCRdb called the multiplex PCR reads again in MiXCR, with one record for every CDR3 protein. The sample comprises just over 200,000 distinct CDR3 sequences, about 76% of which are singletons, and around 27% rests with the top ten. The material sequenced was lung tumor tissue. These receptors originate from a man aged 55 to 69 with non-small cell lung cancer.

This rearrangement joins TRBV20-1 to TRBJ2-3; TRBD2 might be the D (7 bases). Per the germline V gene, CDR1 is DFQATT and CDR2 is SNEGSKA (reference sequence). The CDR3 consists of 17 residues. Trimming removed 4 bases at V and 1 base at J, with 21 bases between. CDR3 sequence: CSAKSSGWGGRTDTQYF. CDR3 DNA sequence: TGCAGTGCTAAATCCTCTGGGTGGGGGGGCCGCACAGATACGCAGTATTTT.

Concerning this clonotype: Its ends do not fully match the called genes, so a read error is possible. J is TRBJ1-5 and V is TRBV11-2, with a tentative D call TRBD1 (5 bases). CDR1 SGHAT and CDR2 FQNNGV come from the germline V gene. There are 13 residues in the CDR3. The CDR3 DNA reads TGTGCCAGCAACTTAGATCAGGGTCAGCCCCTGCATTTT. It yields the protein CASNLDQGQPLHF.

This clonotype was found once. This may be a read error: a much more frequent sequence differs by one nucleotide. The chain employs TRBV20-1 and TRBJ2-7; the D gene is possibly TRBD1 (6 bases). The CDR3 is made up of 13 amino acids. Germline CDR1 DFQATT, CDR2 SNEGSKA (reference sequence). CDR3 loop: CSANRDTSYEHYF. The CDR3 nucleotides are TGCAGTGCTAACCGGGACACCAGCTACGAGCACTACTTC.

This clonotype has just one count. The chain uses TRBV6-1 and TRBJ1-2; D not resolved. V dropped 6 bases and J dropped 3 bases, with 11 bases sitting between them. CDR1 and CDR2 (germline): MNHNS, SASEGT. CDR3 length equals 13 residues. The CDR3 bases are TGTGCCAGCAGCGATACAGTGGACTATGGCTACACCTTC. This codes for CASSDTVDYGYTF.

This rearrangement joins TRBV5-1 to TRBJ1-1, with D tentatively TRBD1 (5 bases). V lost 2 bases, J lost 8 bases, and 16 bases lay in between. This CDR3 has 14 residues. The germline V gene encodes CDR1 SGHRS and CDR2 YFSETQ. Written as DNA, the CDR3 is TGCGCCAGCAGCTTATCGACAGCGTTAACGGAAGCTTTCTTT. Its protein product is CASSLSTALTEAFF. Complete variable domain (other parts from reference TRBV5-1 and TRBJ1-1): KAGVTQTPRYLIKTRGQQVTLSCSPISGHRSVSWYQQTPGQGLQFLFEYFSETQRNKGNFPGRFSGRQFSNSRSEMNVSTLELGDSALYLCASSLSTALTEAFFGQGTRLTVV.

In regard to this clonotype: One junction end disagrees with the germline gene, perhaps due to a read error. The chain is built from TRBV29-1 and TRBJ2-2, with 9 bases lining up with TRBD2. CDR1 SQVTM and CDR2 ANQGSEA come from the germline V gene. This CDR3 is 14 amino acids long. CDR3 in DNA: TGCAGCATGTTGGCTAGCGGGAACACAGGGGAGCTGTTTTTT. Translated, it gives CSMLASGNTGELFF.

The rearrangement links TRBV20-1 to TRBJ2-1; D possibly corresponds to TRBD2 (6 bases). Trimming left V 5 bases short and J 9 bases short, with 23 bases between. This CDR3 comprises 15 residues. Germline CDR1 DFQATT, CDR2 SNEGSKA (reference sequence). The CDR3 DNA reads TGCAGTGCTTGGGGGGTGGACGGACGTAATATTGAGCAGTTCTTC. Protein sequence: CSAWGVDGRNIEQFF.

There are many counts of this clonotype. The genes are TRBV20-1 and TRBJ1-2, with a possible D match to TRBD1 (5 bases). V was pared by 1 base and J by 4 bases, with 16 bases between. This CDR3 spans 15 amino acids. Germline values: CDR1 DFQATT, CDR2 SNEGSKA (reference sequence). The CDR3: CSARGRGRLGYGYTF. DNA for the CDR3: TGCAGTGCTAGAGGTCGGGGGAGATTAGGCTATGGCTACACCTTC.

The V and J genes are TRBV6-5 and TRBJ1-2; a weak D match, TRBD1 (6 bases). Looked up from germline, CDR1 is MNHEY and CDR2 is SVGAGI. V was shortened by 1 base and J by 8 bases, with 20 bases between the two germline ends. The CDR3 is 16 residues long. This CDR3 reads CASSYLTGGAGAGYTF. The CDR3, as DNA: TGTGCCAGCAGTTACTTAACCGGTGGGGCAGGGGCAGGCTACACCTTC.

This clonotype has just a few counts. The CDR3 is CSAEDRASISNYGYTF. CDR3 nucleotide sequence: TGCAGTGCTGAGGACAGGGCTTCTATCTCTAACTATGGCTACACCTTC. The genes are TRBV20-1 and TRBJ1-2; 8 nucleotides align to TRBD1. Per germline, CDR1 DFQATT and CDR2 SNEGSKA (reference sequence). The CDR3 consists of 16 residues. V trimming: 5 bases; J trimming: 0 bases; junction bases outside the gene matches: 11.

The J gene is TRBJ1-2, the V gene TRBV20-1; 9 bases align to TRBD1. J was trimmed by 7 bases and V by 6 bases; bases with no gene match: 18. Per germline, CDR1 DFQATT and CDR2 SNEGSKA (reference sequence). This CDR3 region has 16 residues. The CDR3 DNA reads TGCAGTGCCCGCCCCGGACAGGGGACGCAGTTGGCTGGCTACACCTTC. Encoded protein: CSARPGQGTQLAGYTF.

With regard to this clonotype: A clone one base away is much larger, so this may be a read error. The J gene is TRBJ2-7, the V gene TRBV4-3; no reliable D call. The CDR3 is 14 residues long. Germline values: CDR1 LGHNA, CDR2 YSLEER. CDR3 sequence (DNA): TGCGCCAGCAACCAAGATCCAGCGTCCTACGAGCAGTACTTC. This translates into CASNQDPASYEQYF.

This clonotype was seen only a few times. The chain has TRBV14 and TRBJ2-1; D not resolved. The CDR3 runs to 13 residues. V was trimmed by 0 bases and J by 3 bases, leaving 3 bases between them. Germline-derived CDR1 and CDR2 are SGHDN and FVKESK. The CDR3 loop is CASSQEDYNEQFF. CDR3 nucleotides: TGTGCCAGCAGCCAAGAAGACTACAATGAGCAGTTCTTC.

This clonotype has a handful of counts. The J gene is TRBJ2-3, the V gene TRBV12-3 or TRBV12-4; tentatively, D is TRBD2 (6 bases). The ends were cut back, 3 bases at V and 1 base at J, with 11 bases in the middle. This CDR3 contains 15 residues. The CDR3 sequence: CASSLGGLGTDTQYF. The DNA of the CDR3 is TGTGCCAGCAGTTTGGGGGGTTTAGGCACAGATACGCAGTATTTT.

Comments on this clonotype: This may be a read error, as it is one base from a much larger clone. This chain links TRBV11-2 with TRBJ2-1; 8 positions match TRBD2. The CDR3 has 15 residues. The V and J ends lost 0 bases and 9 bases, in that order; junction bases with no gene match: 7. Germline values: CDR1 SGHAT, CDR2 FQNNGV. DNA for the CDR3: TGTGCCAGCAGCTTAGAGCGGGGGGACTCCAGTGAGCAGTTCTTC. It codes for CASSLERGDSSEQFF.

About this clonotype: A much larger clone is a single base away; this may be a read error. The chain has TRBV28 and TRBJ1-5; D perhaps matches TRBD1 (5 bases). The length of the CDR3 is 14 residues. Germline assignment: CDR1 MDHEN and CDR2 SYDVKM. In DNA form, the CDR3 reads TGTGCCAGCAGTTTTCTAGACAGTAATCAGTCCCAGCATTTT. Its protein is CASSFLDSNQSQHF.

The J gene is TRBJ2-3, the V gene TRBV11-3, with D perhaps given as TRBD1 or TRBD2 (6 bases each). The ends were cut back, 2 bases at V and 1 base at J, with 13 bases in the middle. CDR1 and CDR2 from the germline V gene are SGHNT and YENEEA. There are 16 residues in the CDR3. This CDR3 reads CASSLLGGRRTDTQYF. The CDR3 DNA is TGTGCCAGCAGCTTACTAGGGGGGCGCCGCACAGATACGCAGTATTTT. Based on the CDR3 plus reference TRBV11-3 and TRBJ2-3, the full variable domain is EAGVVQSPRYKIIEKKQPVAFWCNPISGHNTLYWYLQNLGQGPELLIRYENEEAVDDSQLPKDRFSAERLKGVDSTLKIQPAELGDSAVYLCASSLLGGRRTDTQYFGPGTRLTVL.

Turning to this clonotype: Likely a read error: the CDR3 ends without its conserved phenylalanine or tryptophan. V is TRBV6-5 and J is TRBJ2-3; D may be TRBD1 (6 bases). Per the germline V gene, CDR1 is MNHEY and CDR2 is SVGAGI. The V and J ends lost 6 bases and 2 bases respectively, with 15 bases between them. The CDR3 extends over 15 amino acids. The CDR3 loop reads CASSDRLLLTDTQYS. The CDR3 nucleotides read TGTGCCAGCAGCGACAGGCTACTTCTCACAGATACGCAGTATTCT.

This clonotype was detected ten times or more. V usage is TRBV11-3 and J usage is TRBJ2-7; TRBD2 aligns across 11 bases. Germline loops: CDR1 SGHNT, CDR2 YENEEA. J was trimmed by 5 bases and V by 5 bases; bases with no gene match: 5. The CDR3 has 14 residues. CDR3 amino acids: CASSRSGRADEQYF. For the CDR3, the DNA is TGTGCCAGCAGCCGTAGCGGGAGGGCCGACGAGCAGTACTTC.

Judged by abundance, this clonotype is medium-sized. In nucleotides, the CDR3 is TGCAGTGCTAGAGGCGGGACTTCTAACTATGGCTACACCTTC. Translation gives CSARGGTSNYGYTF. The chain links TRBV20-1 to TRBJ1-2, with D perhaps TRBD1 (5 bases). V gave up 1 base and J gave up 0 bases, with 9 bases separating them. CDR1 is DFQATT and CDR2 is SNEGSKA in the germline V gene (reference sequence). The CDR3 is 14 residues long.

This clonotype was observed a few times. The CDR3 coding sequence is TGTGCCAGCATCGGACGGGGGAGCTCTGGGGCCAACGTCCTGACTTTC. It codes for CASIGRGSSGANVLTF. The chain is built from TRBV6-1 and TRBJ2-6; perhaps TRBD2 as D (6 bases). Germline V gives CDR1 MNHNS, CDR2 SASEGT. The CDR3 is made up of 16 amino acids. V was cut by 7 bases and J by 0 bases, with 13 bases left in between.

J is TRBJ1-5 and V is TRBV6-1; 9 bases agree with TRBD1. Looked up from germline, CDR1 is MNHNS and CDR2 is SASEGT. V was pared by 9 bases and J by 5 bases, with 11 bases of the junction left unmatched. The CDR3 length is 15 residues. The CDR3 region is CARSTDRGLYQPQHF. For the CDR3, the DNA is TGTGCCAGAAGTACGGACAGGGGTCTTTATCAGCCCCAGCATTTT.

This clonotype was seen at least ten times. This chain connects TRBV20-1 to TRBJ2-3, with 10 bases lining up with TRBD2. The CDR3 spans 14 residues. The ends lost 5 bases at V and 1 base at J; junction bases unmatched: 3. The germline gives CDR1 DFQATT, CDR2 SNEGSKA (reference sequence). CDR3 sequence reads: CSADLAGGTDTQYF. As DNA, the CDR3 is TGCAGTGCTGACCTAGCGGGGGGCACAGATACGCAGTATTTT.

This clonotype showed up just a few times. Given the absence of the conserved phenylalanine or tryptophan at the CDR3 end, a read error is likely. The chain carries TRBV11-3 and TRBJ2-5, with 7 bases that match TRBD1. The V and J ends lost 8 bases and 5 bases, in that order; junction bases with no gene match: 11. There are 14 residues in the CDR3. Germline CDR1 and CDR2: SGHNT and YENEEA. CDR3 bases: TGTGCCAGCGGACCGAGACAGGGCAGTGAGACCCAGTACCTC. It is translated as CASGPRQGSETQYL.